The T cell receptor beta chain described here comes from a study of monozygotic twins with cystic fibrosis. Study-level points and caveats: Median Simpson clonality of roughly 0.01 suggested naive T cells predominated. Monozygotic CF twins shared more identical nucleotide clonotypes than unrelated patients.

The data were produced by immunoSEQ multiplex PCR, yet TCRdb's version contains in-frame clones alone and is incomplete. The sample includes fewer than 20,000 clones, roughly 96% seen only once; the top ten take about 0.68%. Germline loops: CDR1 MNHNS, CDR2 SASEGT. The length of the CDR3 is 15 residues. Trimming removed 2 bases from V and 7 bases from J; junction bases left unmatched: 4. In the case of this clone: Its matching antigen is unknown.

The sequenced sample was blood. The source is a girl aged 2 to 10 with cystic fibrosis. The rearrangement uses TRBV6-1 and TRBJ2-7, with 14 bases fitting TRBD2. The CDR3 loop is CASSEMGLAGAEQYF. DNA of the CDR3: TGTGCCAGCAGTGAAATGGGACTAGCGGGGGCGGAGCAGTACTTC.